These 7 T cell receptor beta chains came from one sample sequenced in a study of beta chain features in type 1 diabetes. Sequenced material consisted of expressed TCRB transcripts (all of the isolated RNA was reverse transcribed). Here immunoSEQ multiplex PCR was the method, and the copy in TCRdb shows in-frame clones only, minus some. The data contain approximately 160,000 clones, over 7.5% of them singletons. The specimen sequenced was central memory CD4+ T cells from blood. The receptors were gathered from a woman under 30 in good health.

The sample holds a few counts of this clone. The chain joins TRBV5-1 to TRBJ2-2; 8 bases match TRBD2. Germline V lookup: CDR1 SGHRS, CDR2 YFSETQ. CDR3 length equals 16 residues. V gave up 0 bases and J gave up 4 bases; unmatched junction bases: 5. The CDR3 nucleotides read TGCGCCAGCAGCTTGGGAGCGGGGGACGTCACCGGGGAGCTGTTTTTT. Residues: CASSLGAGDVTGELFF.

This chain joins TRBV7-9 and TRBJ2-1; possibly TRBD1 for D (6 bases). CDR3 length: 13 residues. V was trimmed by 4 bases and J by 6 bases, leaving 10 bases between them. CDR1 is SEHNR, CDR2 FQNEAQ, per germline (reference sequence). The CDR3 protein is CASSSRGSNEQFF. The CDR3 coding sequence is TGTGCCAGCAGCTCCAGGGGCAGCAATGAGCAGTTCTTC.

This clone was counted between two and nine times. The rearrangement links TRBV7-3 to TRBJ1-1; a possible D gene is TRBD1 (5 bases). The CDR3 length is 13 residues. V lost 5 bases to trimming and J lost 1 base, with 8 bases between them. From germline, CDR1 is SGHTA and CDR2 FQGTGA. The CDR3 DNA reads as TGTGCCAGCAGCGCTCAGGGGAACACTGAAGCTTTCTTT. This translates into CASSAQGNTEAFF. The entire variable domain, with the rest obtained from reference TRBV7-3 and TRBJ1-1, is as follows: GAGVSQTPSNKVTEKGKYVELRCDPISGHTALYWYRQSLGQGPEFLIYFQGTGAADDSGLPNDRFFAVRPEGSVSTLKIQRTERGDSAVYLCASSAQGNTEAFFGQGTRLTVV.

This chain links TRBV11-2 with TRBJ2-1; D might be TRBD2 (5 bases). CDR1 and CDR2 from the germline V gene are SGHAT and FQNNGV. The V end lost 1 base, the J end lost 4 bases, and 11 bases lay between the germline ends. The CDR3 extends over 15 amino acids. Written as DNA, the CDR3 is TGTGCCAGCAGCTTAGCCTCGGGGTATTACAATGAGCAGTTCTTC. Encoded protein: CASSLASGYYNEQFF.

The V and J genes are TRBV5-1 and TRBJ2-7; a weak D match, TRBD2 (6 bases). Trimming cost V 4 bases and J 0 bases, with 11 bases left between them. The CDR3 runs 14 residues. From germline, CDR1 is SGHRS and CDR2 YFSETQ. The CDR3 DNA is TGCGCCAGCAGCCGGGACTCCAGCTCCTACGAGCAGTACTTC. Translating gives CASSRDSSSYEQYF. The variable domain in full, completed from reference TRBV5-1 and TRBJ2-7, reads KAGVTQTPRYLIKTRGQQVTLSCSPISGHRSVSWYQQTPGQGLQFLFEYFSETQRNKGNFPGRFSGRQFSNSRSEMNVSTLELGDSALYLCASSRDSSSYEQYFGPGTRLTVT.

This rearrangement joins TRBV5-1 to TRBJ1-1; D may be TRBD1 (6 bases). The CDR3 spans 17 residues. With 3 bases removed from V and 4 bases from J, the gap between germline ends came to 22 bases. Germline loops: CDR1 SGHRS, CDR2 YFSETQ. The CDR3: CASSSNLGQPTATEAFF. DNA for the CDR3: TGCGCCAGCAGCTCCAACCTCGGACAGCCCACTGCCACTGAAGCTTTCTTT.

This clone turned up a few times. The rearrangement joins TRBV7-2 to TRBJ2-1; 12 bases agree with TRBD2. Germline values: CDR1 SGHTA, CDR2 FQGNSA. The CDR3 contains 14 residues. V shed 8 bases and J 10 bases; nucleotides not matched to a gene: 9. The CDR3 is CASRSGLAGREQFF. The CDR3 DNA sequence: TGTGCCAGCCGCTCGGGACTAGCGGGTCGCGAGCAGTTCTTC.